This T cell receptor (beta chain) comes out of a study of T cells in Graves' hyperthyroidism and ophthalmopathy. Study conclusions and caveats: Model output signaled ophthalmopathy a median 6.5 months ahead of onset. Blood shared most expanded thyroid clonotypes above 0.001.

Researchers amplified the TCR beta CDR3 regions from RNA transcripts. Using the HTBI primer set, a first-round RT-PCR was run on the TCR CDR3. Each CDR3 protein is one row after TCRdb ran MiXCR on the multiplex PCR reads. The sample lists about 420,000 distinct CDR3 sequences, 15% to 19% occurring once. This clonotype was picked up a small number of times. Its antigen is unidentified. The hyperthyroidism patients had all been newly diagnosed, and their disease duration was under 2 months. Their ages ranged from 18 to 65 years. The CDR3 runs to 16 residues. V was trimmed by 3 bases and J by 7 bases, leaving 19 bases between them.

This rearrangement joins TRBV12-3 or TRBV12-4 to TRBJ2-1; no definite D call. The sequence was obtained from a woman between 18 and 30 years old with Graves' hyperthyroidism. The sequencing sample was made of blood. CDR3 nucleotide sequence: TGTGCCAGCAGTTTCTTTCTTTCCGGGCGGCCTAATGAGCAGTTCTTC. Translation: CASSFFLSGRPNEQFF.